One and the same sample provided the 7 T cell receptor beta chains below, sequenced in a study of cytomegalovirus exposure and HLA in healthy donors. The PCR ran on 60 Vbeta and 13 Jbeta primers. Using immunoSEQ multiplex PCR, the repertoire was profiled, and TCRdb retains in-frame clones only, with some absent. The sample shows approximately 140,000 clones, 60% to 85% of them seen only once. The material sequenced was PBMCs. The receptor source for this set is a man aged 18 to 29 in good health and CMV-seronegative.

The V call is TRBV2, the J call TRBJ2-2; a possible D gene is TRBD1 (6 bases). Trimming left V 6 bases short and J 4 bases short, with 12 bases between. This CDR3 is built from 14 residues. Looked up from germline, CDR1 is SNHLY and CDR2 is FYNNEI. CDR3 coding DNA: TGTGCCAGCAGGTGGACAGAGAGCACCGGGGAGCTGTTTTTT. It yields the protein CASRWTESTGELFF.

The chain carries TRBV7-2 and TRBJ2-2; 7 positions agree with TRBD1. Germline V lookup: CDR1 SGHTA, CDR2 FQGNSA. The CDR3 is made up of 14 amino acids. Trimming at V came to 8 bases and at J to 8 bases, leaving 11 bases not matched to a gene. DNA for the CDR3: TGTGCCAGCGAGCCGGGACAGCGTTCGGGGGAGCTGTTTTTT. As protein: CASEPGQRSGELFF.

This chain links TRBV10-2 with TRBJ2-7, with 12 bases fitting TRBD2. CDR3 size: 15 residues. The trim removed 4 bases at V and 6 bases at J, leaving 7 bases unmatched. Germline CDR1 WSHSY, CDR2 SAAADI. Here the CDR3 reads CASSAWTSGATEQYF. The CDR3 coding sequence is TGCGCCAGCAGTGCATGGACTAGCGGGGCTACCGAGCAGTACTTC.

The rearrangement links TRBV7-9 to TRBJ2-4, with D perhaps matching TRBD1 (6 bases). V lost 5 bases to trimming and J lost 0 bases, with 17 bases between them. The germline CDR1 and CDR2 sequences are SEHNR and FQNEAQ (reference sequence). This CDR3 region has 17 residues. CDR3 in DNA: TGTGCCAGCAGCCCCCGACAGGAAATAATAGCCAAAAACATTCAGTACTTC. It encodes CASSPRQEIIAKNIQYF.

The chain has TRBV30 and TRBJ2-1, with 12 nucleotides matching TRBD2. This CDR3 spans 16 amino acids. Trimming cost V 5 bases and J 9 bases; bases outside gene matches: 14. The germline CDR1 and CDR2 sequences are GTSNPN and SVGIG (reference sequence). Here the CDR3 DNA reads TGTGCCTGGGCGTACCTAGCGGGAGGGCCCCGTATTGAGCAGTTCTTC. Protein product: CAWAYLAGGPRIEQFF.

The rearrangement uses TRBV4-1 and TRBJ1-3; no clear D. The CDR3 is made up of 17 amino acids. Germline lookup yields CDR1 MGHRA and CDR2 YSYEKL. The V gene lost 1 base and the J gene lost 0 bases, with 13 bases spanning the gap. CDR3 protein: CASSQGPQAPSGNTIYF. The DNA for the CDR3 is TGCGCCAGCAGCCAAGGTCCCCAGGCTCCCTCTGGAAACACCATATATTTT.

The rearrangement links TRBV25-1 to TRBJ2-7; TRBD2 might be the D (5 bases). The CDR3 extends over 11 amino acids. The V end was cut by 5 bases, the J end by 3 bases, with 5 bases between. CDR1 is MGHDK, CDR2 SYGVNS, per germline. CDR3 amino acids: CASSRGYEQYF. The CDR3 DNA reads as TGTGCCAGCAGTCGGGGCTACGAGCAGTACTTC.